The clone carrying this TCR beta chain occurred a few times. Each CDR3 protein gets one entry after TCRdb re-called the 5' RACE reads with MiXCR. The table shows about 61,000 distinct CDR3 sequences, with around 9.9% occurring only once. This entry is derived from a study of early T cells in non-severe SARS-CoV-2 infection. Germline values: CDR1 SGHVS, CDR2 FQNEAQ. Trimming left V 1 base short and J 0 bases short, with 12 bases between. The CDR3 is made up of 16 amino acids. The chain has TRBV7-8 and TRBJ1-1, with D hard to call. The sample taken for sequencing was whole blood. The sequence derives from an adult who was a healthcare worker with PCR-confirmed SARS-CoV-2 infection or an uninfected control (not recorded which). The CDR3 loop reads CASSLVVSTVNTEAFF. CDR3 DNA sequence: TGTGCCAGCAGCTTAGTGGTGTCGACGGTGAACACTGAAGCTTTCTTT. The variable domain in full, completed from reference TRBV7-8 and TRBJ1-1, reads GAGVSQSPRYKVAKRGQDVALRCDPISGHVSLFWYQQALGQGPEFLTYFQNEAQLDKSGLPSDRFFAERPEGSVSTLKIQRTQQEDSAVYLCASSLVVSTVNTEAFFGQGTRLTVV.